These T cell receptor beta chains were read from a single sample in a study of beta chain features in type 1 diabetes. This table comes from immunoSEQ multiplex PCR, and its TCRdb copy is limited to in-frame clones, with some not included. The profile shows 250,000 or so clones, 11% to 15% of them singletons. Sequenced: naive CD4+ T cells from blood. The receptor source for this set is a man aged 25-45 years with type 1 diabetes. Both conserved end residues are trimmed from each CDR3.

j_call v_call cdr3_aa
TRBJ2-3 TRBV7-9 ASSLQTDTQY
TRBJ2-1 TRBV11-2 ASSLAPYSSYNEQF
TRBJ2-2 TRBV19 ASSIRGGINTGELF
TRBJ1-2 TRBV6-5 ASRDDRGGDYGYT
TRBJ2-3 TRBV6-5 ASSTAGAPSDTQY
TRBJ2-2 TRBV11-3 ASSLVYGSQNTGELF
TRBJ1-2 TRBV18 ASSFGQGNGYT
TRBJ2-1 TRBV25-1 ASSEPGLATNEQF
TRBJ2-5 TRBV5-1 ASSFSSGGETQY
TRBJ1-3 TRBV19 ASKETGGNTIY
TRBJ1-2 TRBV5-6 ASSLDRVGYT
TRBJ2-1 TRBV12-5 ASGGRDNYNEQF
TRBJ2-5 TRBV6-1 ASRLSGQLGETQY
TRBJ1-2 TRBV6-6 ASSDTSGDGYT
TRBJ2-3 TRBV11-2 ASSLGPGAFTDTQY
TRBJ2-5 TRBV5-6 ASSPLGGETQY
TRBJ1-1 TRBV10-3 AISVGQDGSEAF
TRBJ2-1 TRBV9 ASSVASGRVNEQF
TRBJ2-1 TRBV9 ASSVVGLAGANEQF
TRBJ2-5 TRBV18 ASSPPSGGETQY
TRBJ2-3 TRBV28 ASIRQGTDTQY
TRBJ2-6 TRBV2 ASRDRLGANVLT
TRBJ2-5 TRBV11-3 ASSLGRTGPSEETQY
TRBJ1-5 TRBV5-5 ASSLAGAGNQPQH
TRBJ2-5 TRBV5-4 ASSKRQGVQETQY
TRBJ2-3 TRBV6-6 ASTLNRDTSTDTQY
TRBJ1-2 TRBV7-9 ASSQVVVGSYGYT
TRBJ1-1 TRBV6-5 ASSYFGGTEAF
TRBJ1-5 TRBV30 AWSPQGYQPQH
TRBJ2-1 TRBV10-3 AIRRQGDSYNEQF
TRBJ1-6 TRBV19 ASSQGSPQSLH
TRBJ2-7 TRBV13 ASSPDQGVSYEQY